This record covers a single TCR beta chain. Its antigen is unknown. The data were obtained in a study of cytomegalovirus exposure and HLA in healthy donors. The CDR3 is 16 amino acids. Germline V gives CDR1 SGHRS, CDR2 YFSETQ. V was shortened by 1 base and J by 3 bases, with 13 bases between the two germline ends. Findings and limits, study-wide: Reported performance of the classifier showed diagnosis of cytomegalovirus status with high specificity and sensitivity. It was found in a later analysis that first-cohort TCR clusters tended to co-occur in the approximately 130 validation repertoires.

Some clones are missing from TCRdb's copy, which holds only in-frame ones; the method was immunoSEQ multiplex PCR. The data show about 360,000 clones, around 86% seen once. Donors came from a validation cohort of over a hundred subjects, distinct from the first 666-subject cohort. The TCR comes from a woman in her late teens or twenties in good health and CMV-seronegative. The sample taken for sequencing was PBMCs. The chain carries TRBV5-1 and TRBJ2-2; tentative D call: TRBD2 (6 bases). CDR3 bases: TGCGCCAGCAGCTTGCGGGGGATTACTGACACCGGGGAGCTGTTTTTT. Translating it yields CASSLRGITDTGELFF. The full variable domain, rest sourced from reference TRBV5-1 and TRBJ2-2, is KAGVTQTPRYLIKTRGQQVTLSCSPISGHRSVSWYQQTPGQGLQFLFEYFSETQRNKGNFPGRFSGRQFSNSRSEMNVSTLELGDSALYLCASSLRGITDTGELFFGEGSRLTVL.